The sample holds many counts of the clone carrying this TCR beta chain. The antigen is not known. TCRdb itself ran the RT-PCR reads through MiXCR, one entry per CDR3 protein. The sample carries some 800,000 distinct CDR3 sequences, 21% recorded once. The data originate from a study of response to subunit inactivated influenza vaccine. Findings and caveats of the study: The authors put forward the suggestion that each seasonal influenza vaccination may bring in only a limited number of new T cells.

This sequence originates from a middle-aged man who received an inactivated influenza vaccine. The starting material was PBMCs from blood, obtained more than 4 days after vaccination.

CDR3 sequence (DNA): TGTGCCACCAGTCCGGGGGAAGTCAATCAGCCCCAGCATTTT. It is translated as CATSPGEVNQPQHF. The gene calls are TRBV24-1 and TRBJ1-5, with D possibly TRBD1 on 5 matching bases. V was trimmed by 6 bases and J by 3 bases, leaving 11 bases between them. Germline lookup yields CDR1 KGHDR and CDR2 SFDVKD. The CDR3 contains 14 residues.